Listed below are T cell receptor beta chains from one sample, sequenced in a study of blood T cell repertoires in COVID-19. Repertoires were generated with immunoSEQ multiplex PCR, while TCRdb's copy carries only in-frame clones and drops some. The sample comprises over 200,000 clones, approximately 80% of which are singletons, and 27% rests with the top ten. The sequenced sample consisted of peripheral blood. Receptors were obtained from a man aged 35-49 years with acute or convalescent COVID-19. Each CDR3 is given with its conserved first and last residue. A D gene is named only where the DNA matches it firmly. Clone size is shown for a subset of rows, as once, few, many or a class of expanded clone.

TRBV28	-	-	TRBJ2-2	TGTGCCAGCAGCCGTACAGGGTTCCCCTCCGGGGAGCTGTTTTTT	CASSRTGFPSGELFF
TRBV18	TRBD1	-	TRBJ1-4	TGTGCCGGGGACAGGGGTAATGAAAAACTGTTTTTT	CAGDRGNEKLFF
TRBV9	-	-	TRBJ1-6	TGTGCCAGCAGCGTCGGACTGCCGAATTCACCCCTCCACTTT	CASSVGLPNSPLHF
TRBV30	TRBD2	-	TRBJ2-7	TGTGCCTGGAGCCGTGACACGGGAGGCGAGCAGTACTTC	CAWSRDTGGEQYF
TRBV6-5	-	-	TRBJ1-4	TGTGCCAGCAGGGAGAATGAAAAACTGTTTTTT	CASRENEKLFF
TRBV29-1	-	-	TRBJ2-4	TGCAGCGTTGCCTCGGGCCTCGAGGGAAACATTCAGTACTTC	CSVASGLEGNIQYF
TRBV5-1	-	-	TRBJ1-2	TGCGCCAGCAGCTTCGAGACACCAAGCTCCTATGGCTACACCTTC	CASSFETPSSYGYTF
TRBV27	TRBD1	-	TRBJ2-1	TGTGCCAGCAGTAACGACAGGGCGCGGCCCGGGCAGTTCTTC	CASSNDRARPGQFF
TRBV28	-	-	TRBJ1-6	TGTGCCAGCAGTTTGTCCTTTAGCGGGAATTTGGTTCTTAATTCACCCCTCCACTTT	CASSLSFSGNLVLNSPLHF
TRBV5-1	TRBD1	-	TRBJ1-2	TGCGCCAGCAGGCTGGACAGGGCTAACTATGGCTACACCTTC	CASRLDRANYGYTF
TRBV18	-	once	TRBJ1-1	TGTGCCAGCTCACCTAGAGGGCAGGGGATCACTGAAGCTTTCTTT	CASSPRGQGITEAFF
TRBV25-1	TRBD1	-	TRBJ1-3	TGTGCCAGCAGTACAACGACAGGGGTTCCCTCTGGAAACACCATATATTTT	CASSTTTGVPSGNTIYF
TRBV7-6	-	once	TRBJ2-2	TGTGCCAGCAGCGCAAACGAACTGAACACCGGGGAGCTGTTTTTT	CASSANELNTGELFF
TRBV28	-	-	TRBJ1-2	TGTGCCAGCAGTCAAAACCCACAGGGAGACACCTTC	CASSQNPQGDTF
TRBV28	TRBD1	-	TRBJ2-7	TGTGCCAGCACTGGCAGGGGGCTTGTCTTC	CASTGRGLVF
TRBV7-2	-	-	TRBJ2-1	TGTGCCAGCAGCTTAGATGGGGGAGGGGGTCAGAATGAGCAGTTCTTC	CASSLDGGGGQNEQFF
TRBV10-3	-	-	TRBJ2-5	TGTGCCATCAGTGGGGACATACAAGAGACCCAGTACTTC	CAISGDIQETQYF